Shown below are 21 T cell receptor beta chains from a single sample sequenced in a study of T cells after yellow fever vaccination. TCRdb processed the 5' RACE reads anew with MiXCR; each CDR3 protein has one entry. The table has a few hundred thousand distinct CDR3 sequences, around 7.3% seen once. Source: PBMCs, taken more than 35 days after the first yellow fever vaccination. The receptors were gathered from a man between 18 and 29 years old who received the YFV17D yellow fever vaccine.

This clonotype was found a few times. This chain uses TRBV2 with TRBJ2-5; a possible D gene is TRBD2 (6 bases). V was trimmed by 4 bases and J by 5 bases, leaving 14 bases between them. CDR1 is SNHLY, CDR2 FYNNEI, per germline. CDR3 length: 14 residues. CDR3 sequence reads: CASSGLGGHETQYF. The CDR3 DNA reads as TGTGCCAGCAGTGGGCTAGGAGGGCATGAGACCCAGTACTTC.

The V and J genes are TRBV6-2 or TRBV6-3 and TRBJ2-7; D is perhaps TRBD2 (6 bases). Per germline, CDR1 MNHEY and CDR2 SVGEGT. This CDR3 is built from 14 residues. Trimming took 7 bases from V and 2 from J, leaving 15 bases between them. The CDR3 loop is CASKHRGGAYEQYV. The CDR3 coding sequence is TGTGCCAGCAAACACCGGGGAGGTGCCTACGAGCAGTACGTC.

This clonotype was counted ten times or more. This sequence joins TRBV7-3 and TRBJ2-3; TRBD1 is a possible D gene (6 bases). This CDR3 contains 17 residues. Trimming stripped 2 bases from V and 2 bases from J, with 17 bases between. CDR1 SGHTA and CDR2 FQGTGA come from the germline V gene. CDR3 protein: CASSLRGRTAITDTQYF. CDR3 in DNA: TGTGCCAGCAGCTTACGGGGACGGACAGCAATCACAGATACGCAGTATTTT.

This clonotype was seen only a few times. The chain is built from TRBV4-1 and TRBJ2-2, with D tentatively TRBD2 (6 bases). Trimming shortened V by 7 bases and J by 5 bases, and 14 bases separated the two germline ends. Germline assignment: CDR1 MGHRA and CDR2 YSYEKL. This CDR3 has 14 amino acids. As DNA, the CDR3 is TGCGCCAGCAACCCCCTGGGGAGGACCGGGGAGCTGTTTTTT. This gives the protein CASNPLGRTGELFF.

The genes are TRBV7-2 and TRBJ2-2; D call uncertain. The germline CDR1 and CDR2 sequences are SGHTA and FQGNSA. This CDR3 comprises 15 residues. V was pared by 1 base and J by 8 bases, with 14 bases between. CDR3 region: CASSLVFPNGGELFF. As DNA, the CDR3 is TGTGCCAGCAGCTTAGTTTTCCCGAATGGGGGGGAGCTGTTTTTT.

The V and J genes are TRBV20-1 and TRBJ1-5; D is unclear. Germline CDR1 is DFQATT and CDR2 is SNEGSKA (reference sequence). The V end was cut by 4 bases, the J end by 3 bases, with 13 bases between. The CDR3 runs to 14 residues. CDR3 sequence reads: CSANPLSNNQPQHF. DNA of the CDR3: TGCAGTGCTAACCCCTTGTCTAACAATCAGCCCCAGCATTTT.

At least ten counts were recorded for this clonotype. This sequence joins TRBV7-2 and TRBJ2-7, with D perhaps matching TRBD1 (6 bases). Looked up from germline, CDR1 is SGHTA and CDR2 is FQGNSA. The CDR3 contains 12 residues. V shed 2 bases and J shed 6 bases, with 8 bases lying between them. The CDR3 nucleotides are TGTGCCAGCAGCTTACCCAGGGGCGAGCAGTACTTC. It yields the protein CASSLPRGEQYF.

This clonotype was found a few times. The chain links TRBV5-1 to TRBJ2-1, with TRBD2 as a possible D gene (6 bases). V lost 4 bases to trimming and J lost 9 bases, with 23 bases between them. This CDR3 has 16 residues. Germline V gene data show CDR1 as SGHRS and CDR2 as YFSETQ. CDR3 bases: TGCGCCAGCAGCAGGGCGGGGTCCCACGGCCTCACTGAGCAGTTCTTC. Translated, it gives CASSRAGSHGLTEQFF.

This clonotype was observed a few times. The chain links TRBV29-1 to TRBJ1-1; 8 nucleotides align to TRBD1. Germline-derived CDR1 and CDR2 are SQVTM and ANQGSEA. V shed 5 bases and J 1 base; nucleotides not matched to a gene: 6. The CDR3 is 14 residues long. The CDR3 protein is CSVYTGGANTEAFF. The CDR3 DNA reads TGCAGCGTTTACACAGGGGGAGCGAACACTGAAGCTTTCTTT.

The chain carries TRBV5-1 and TRBJ1-2; possibly TRBD1 for D (6 bases). CDR1 is SGHRS and CDR2 is YFSETQ in the germline V gene. The ends were cut back, 4 bases at V and 4 bases at J, with 14 bases in the middle. This CDR3 comprises 14 residues. CDR3 residues: CASSPGDSPYGYTF. The CDR3 DNA is TGCGCCAGCAGCCCAGGGGACTCCCCCTATGGCTACACCTTC.

This clonotype was observed a handful of times. V gene TRBV27 combines with J gene TRBJ2-3; 9 nucleotides align to TRBD2. The germline CDR1 and CDR2 sequences are MNHEY and SMNVEV (reference sequence). The CDR3 runs 15 residues. With V trimmed by 8 bases and J by 4 bases, 10 bases remained unmatched. The CDR3 region has the DNA TGTGCCAGCGGGTGGCTAGCGGGGCTAGCAGATACGCAGTATTTT. Its protein product is CASGWLAGLADTQYF.

This clonotype was counted only a few times. The chain joins TRBV7-2 to TRBJ2-3, with D tentatively TRBD1 (5 bases). The germline V and J ends were trimmed by 5 bases and 8 bases, with 20 bases remaining between them. The CDR3 is 15 amino acids. From germline, CDR1 is SGHTA and CDR2 FQGNSA. Here the CDR3 reads CASSPTGPHVGTQYF. The DNA of the CDR3 is TGTGCCAGCAGCCCTACAGGTCCCCACGTCGGTACGCAGTATTTT.

This clonotype was observed many times. V usage is TRBV5-5 and J usage is TRBJ2-4, with TRBD1 identical over 7 bases. The CDR3 sequence is 16 residues long. V dropped 2 bases and J dropped 0; count of bases not matched to a gene: 5. CDR1 and CDR2 from the germline V gene are SGHKS and YYEKEE (reference sequence). In nucleotides, the CDR3 is TGTGCCAGCAGCTTCAGGACAGGACTAGCCAAAAACATTCAGTACTTC. It translates to CASSFRTGLAKNIQYF.

A few counts support this clonotype. This chain links TRBV6-5 with TRBJ2-5, with D hard to call. The CDR3 is 16 amino acids. Looked up from germline, CDR1 is MNHEY and CDR2 is SVGAGI. V was cut by 0 bases and J by 0 bases, with 11 bases left in between. CDR3 sequence: CASSYSGILYQETQYF. CDR3 coding DNA: TGTGCCAGCAGTTACTCAGGGATCCTGTACCAAGAGACCCAGTACTTC.

The V and J genes are TRBV7-9 and TRBJ1-5; D perhaps matches TRBD1 (5 bases). Trimming took 5 bases from V and 6 from J, leaving 17 bases between them. Germline V gene lookup returns CDR1 SEHNR and CDR2 FQNEAQ (reference sequence). This CDR3 comprises 15 residues. The CDR3 DNA is TGTGCCAGCAGCCTCGGGAGGGACGGAGCTCAGCCCCAGCATTTT. It is translated as CASSLGRDGAQPQHF. Full variable domain (rest looked up from reference TRBV7-9 and TRBJ1-5): DTGVSQNPRHKITKRGQNVTFRCDPISEHNRLYWYRQTLGQGPEFLTYFQNEAQLEKSRLLSDRFSAERPKGSFSTLEIQRTEQGDSAMYLCASSLGRDGAQPQHFGDGTRLSIL.

J is TRBJ2-1 and V is TRBV12-3 or TRBV12-4; no definite D call. Between the trimmed V and J ends, which lost 5 bases and 9 bases, there was a span of 17 bases. The length of the CDR3 is 14 residues. The CDR3 protein is CASSASPLVGEQFF. Written as DNA, the CDR3 is TGTGCCAGCAGTGCCTCACCTCTGGTGGGTGAGCAGTTCTTC.

The rearrangement uses TRBV4-1 and TRBJ1-5, with D unclear. CDR1 is MGHRA and CDR2 is YSYEKL in the germline V gene. V lost 0 bases, J lost 0 bases, and 6 bases lay in between. This CDR3 is built from 15 residues. The CDR3 sequence: CASSQEASSNQPQHF. The CDR3 nucleotides read TGCGCCAGCAGCCAAGAAGCTTCTAGCAATCAGCCCCAGCATTTT.

This clonotype has a count of ten or more. The rearrangement joins TRBV15 to TRBJ2-1; D unclear. This CDR3 has 15 residues. Germline loops: CDR1 LNHNV, CDR2 YYDKDF (reference sequence). V was pared by 0 bases and J by 1 base, with 7 bases between. The CDR3 protein is CATSRDSRSYNEQFF. Here the CDR3 DNA reads TGTGCCACCAGCAGAGATAGCCGTTCCTACAATGAGCAGTTCTTC.

V and J are TRBV9 and TRBJ1-1; no reliable D call. This CDR3 is 13 amino acids long. Germline CDR1 is SGDLS and CDR2 is YYNGEE. V was trimmed by 4 bases and J by 3 bases, leaving 10 bases between them. This CDR3 is CASSMDHYTEAFF. The DNA of the CDR3 is TGTGCCAGCAGCATGGACCACTACACTGAAGCTTTCTTT.

This clonotype was counted ten times or more. V and J are TRBV29-1 and TRBJ2-4; 12 nucleotides align to TRBD2. CDR1 is SQVTM, CDR2 ANQGSEA, per germline. J was trimmed by 2 bases and V by 6 bases; bases with no gene match: 5. This CDR3 comprises 15 residues. CDR3 sequence: CSVQGLAGSKNIQYF. CDR3 bases: TGCAGCGTGCAAGGACTAGCGGGGTCCAAAAACATTCAGTACTTC.

Only a few counts were recorded for this clonotype. The V gene is TRBV7-2, the J gene TRBJ1-2, with D tentatively TRBD1 (5 bases). V lost 5 bases to trimming and J lost 5 bases, with 12 bases between them. This CDR3 comprises 13 residues. Germline V CDR1 and CDR2: SGHTA, FQGNSA. The CDR3 protein is CASSPGRNYGYTF. The DNA of the CDR3 is TGTGCCAGCAGCCCGGGACGGAATTATGGCTACACCTTC.